The clone carrying this T cell receptor beta chain was detected only once. From the RT-PCR reads, TCRdb called clonotypes with MiXCR, one entry per CDR3 protein. The sample shows some 480,000 distinct CDR3 sequences, 10% to 11% of them seen only once. These data originate in a study of response to subunit inactivated influenza vaccine. The length of the CDR3 is 13 residues. The V gene end was trimmed by 6 bases and the J gene end by 11 bases; junction bases not matched to a gene: 11. CDR1 and CDR2 from the germline V gene are SGHTA and FQGNSA. This TCR came from a man over 45 who received an inactivated influenza vaccine. The chain carries TRBV7-2 and TRBJ1-1; 8 nucleotides align to TRBD1. Here the sequenced sample was PBMCs from blood, taken about 6 weeks after vaccination. This CDR3 is CASRSGETGAAFF. CDR3 bases: TGTGCCAGCAGATCGGGAGAGACAGGGGCGGCTTTCTTT. Variable domain in full (rest from reference TRBV7-2 and TRBJ1-1): GAGVSQSPSNKVTEKGKDVELRCDPISGHTALYWYRQSLGQGLEFLIYFQGNSAPDKSGLPSDRFSAERTGGSVSTLTIQRTQQEDSAVYLCASRSGETGAAFFGQGTRLTVV.